This entry is about one T cell receptor (beta chain). This sample was included in a study of T cells expressing NK-cell markers. TCRdb reanalyzed the 5' RACE reads and collapses them to one entry per CDR3 protein, without DNA. The table counts about half a million distinct CDR3 sequences; more than 1.4% lies in the top ten. This CDR3 spans 17 amino acids. The germline V gene encodes CDR1 MNHEY and CDR2 SVGAGI. The TCR sequence derives from a woman aged 50 to 65 in good health. The sample comprised blood T cells: a sorted CD56 or NKG2C T cell subset, CD4+ or CD8+ T cells, or bulk PBMC T cells (not recorded which). The chain employs TRBV6-5 and TRBJ2-2; TCRdb reports TRBD2, a call that lacks DNA to check it against. The CDR3 loop is CASSYSAGLSNTGELFF.